This TCR delta chain was obtained from a study of gamma-delta chains in newborns, infants, children. Study-level background: Polyclonal expansion of innate γδ T cells after birth follows microbial exposure.

TCRdb made new clone calls on the reads using CATT. This sample has 8,500 to 13,000 delta-chain clones, with about 8.2% found just once. The V and J ends lost 3 bases and 0 bases respectively, with 20 bases between them. Germline values: CDR1 GEAIGNYY, CDR2 EKD. This CDR3 contains 20 residues. Sequencing was done on a sample of blood. The V and J genes are TRDV2 and TRDJ3; either TRDD2 or TRDD3 may fit D (5 bases each). The source of this sequence is a child who was a newborn, infant or young child, either healthy, febrile or measles-vaccinated (not recorded which). CDR3 DNA: TGTGCCTGTGACCCAGCGGGGGCTAACTTCCACTCCTGGGACACCCGACAGATGTTTTTC. This codes for CACDPAGANFHSWDTRQMFF.